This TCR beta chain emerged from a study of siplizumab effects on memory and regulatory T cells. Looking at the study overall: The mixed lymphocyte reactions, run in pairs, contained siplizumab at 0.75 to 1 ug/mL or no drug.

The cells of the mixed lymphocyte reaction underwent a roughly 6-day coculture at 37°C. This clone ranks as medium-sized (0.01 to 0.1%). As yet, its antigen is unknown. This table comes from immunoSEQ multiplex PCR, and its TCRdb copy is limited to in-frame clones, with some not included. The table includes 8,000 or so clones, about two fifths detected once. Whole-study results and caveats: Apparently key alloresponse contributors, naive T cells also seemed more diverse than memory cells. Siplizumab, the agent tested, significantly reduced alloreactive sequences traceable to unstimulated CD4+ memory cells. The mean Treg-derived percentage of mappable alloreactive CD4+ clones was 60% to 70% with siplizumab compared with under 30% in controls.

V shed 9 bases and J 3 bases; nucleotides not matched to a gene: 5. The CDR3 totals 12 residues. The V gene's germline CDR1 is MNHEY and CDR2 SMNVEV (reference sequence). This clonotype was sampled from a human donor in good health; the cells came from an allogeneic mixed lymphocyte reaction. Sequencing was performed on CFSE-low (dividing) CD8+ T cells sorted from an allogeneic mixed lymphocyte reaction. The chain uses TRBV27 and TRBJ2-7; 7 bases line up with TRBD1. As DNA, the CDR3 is TGTGCCAGTCAGGGACAGTACTACGAGCAGTACTTC. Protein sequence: CASQGQYYEQYF.